This T cell receptor beta chain was captured by sequencing in a study of OX40 agonist ivuxolimab in advanced cancers. Overall study findings and caveats: Averaged across samples, CD8+ T cells carried more expanded clones than CD4+ did.

To note about this clone: Its specificity is unknown.

The CDR3 has 14 amino acids. V gave up 5 bases and J gave up 5 bases, with 15 bases separating them. Germline values: CDR1 SGHDN, CDR2 FVKESK. Clones were read by immunoSEQ multiplex PCR, and TCRdb kept only the in-frame ones, dropping some. The table records about 41,000 clones, 87% of them present only once. The material sequenced was CD4+ or CD8+ T cells sorted from blood, taken in a trial of the OX40 agonist ivuxolimab. This TCR was sampled from an adult with an advanced solid tumor such as melanoma, head and neck, liver or kidney cancer. This chain links TRBV14 with TRBJ2-5, with D possibly being TRBD1 (5 bases). The CDR3: CASSSPQGSETQYF. DNA of the CDR3: TGTGCCAGCAGCTCTCCGCAGGGTTCCGAGACCCAGTACTTC.